This T cell receptor (beta chain) was sequenced during a study of blood T cell repertoires in COVID-19. The method was immunoSEQ multiplex PCR; TCRdb's version includes in-frame clones alone and lacks a portion of them. The table records about 85,000 clones, approximately 89% of them present only once. CDR1 is MNHEY, CDR2 SMNVEV, per germline (reference sequence). V trimming: 6 bases; J trimming: 3 bases; junction bases outside the gene matches: 5. CDR3 length: 14 residues. The chain couples TRBV27 to TRBJ2-3; 8 nucleotides match TRBD1. The sequenced material came from peripheral blood. The TCR comes from a human donor with active COVID-19. The donor label of this sample is uncertain. The CDR3 loop is CASSRTGRTDTQYF. The CDR3 DNA reads as TGTGCCAGCAGCCGGACAGGGAGGACAGATACGCAGTATTTT.